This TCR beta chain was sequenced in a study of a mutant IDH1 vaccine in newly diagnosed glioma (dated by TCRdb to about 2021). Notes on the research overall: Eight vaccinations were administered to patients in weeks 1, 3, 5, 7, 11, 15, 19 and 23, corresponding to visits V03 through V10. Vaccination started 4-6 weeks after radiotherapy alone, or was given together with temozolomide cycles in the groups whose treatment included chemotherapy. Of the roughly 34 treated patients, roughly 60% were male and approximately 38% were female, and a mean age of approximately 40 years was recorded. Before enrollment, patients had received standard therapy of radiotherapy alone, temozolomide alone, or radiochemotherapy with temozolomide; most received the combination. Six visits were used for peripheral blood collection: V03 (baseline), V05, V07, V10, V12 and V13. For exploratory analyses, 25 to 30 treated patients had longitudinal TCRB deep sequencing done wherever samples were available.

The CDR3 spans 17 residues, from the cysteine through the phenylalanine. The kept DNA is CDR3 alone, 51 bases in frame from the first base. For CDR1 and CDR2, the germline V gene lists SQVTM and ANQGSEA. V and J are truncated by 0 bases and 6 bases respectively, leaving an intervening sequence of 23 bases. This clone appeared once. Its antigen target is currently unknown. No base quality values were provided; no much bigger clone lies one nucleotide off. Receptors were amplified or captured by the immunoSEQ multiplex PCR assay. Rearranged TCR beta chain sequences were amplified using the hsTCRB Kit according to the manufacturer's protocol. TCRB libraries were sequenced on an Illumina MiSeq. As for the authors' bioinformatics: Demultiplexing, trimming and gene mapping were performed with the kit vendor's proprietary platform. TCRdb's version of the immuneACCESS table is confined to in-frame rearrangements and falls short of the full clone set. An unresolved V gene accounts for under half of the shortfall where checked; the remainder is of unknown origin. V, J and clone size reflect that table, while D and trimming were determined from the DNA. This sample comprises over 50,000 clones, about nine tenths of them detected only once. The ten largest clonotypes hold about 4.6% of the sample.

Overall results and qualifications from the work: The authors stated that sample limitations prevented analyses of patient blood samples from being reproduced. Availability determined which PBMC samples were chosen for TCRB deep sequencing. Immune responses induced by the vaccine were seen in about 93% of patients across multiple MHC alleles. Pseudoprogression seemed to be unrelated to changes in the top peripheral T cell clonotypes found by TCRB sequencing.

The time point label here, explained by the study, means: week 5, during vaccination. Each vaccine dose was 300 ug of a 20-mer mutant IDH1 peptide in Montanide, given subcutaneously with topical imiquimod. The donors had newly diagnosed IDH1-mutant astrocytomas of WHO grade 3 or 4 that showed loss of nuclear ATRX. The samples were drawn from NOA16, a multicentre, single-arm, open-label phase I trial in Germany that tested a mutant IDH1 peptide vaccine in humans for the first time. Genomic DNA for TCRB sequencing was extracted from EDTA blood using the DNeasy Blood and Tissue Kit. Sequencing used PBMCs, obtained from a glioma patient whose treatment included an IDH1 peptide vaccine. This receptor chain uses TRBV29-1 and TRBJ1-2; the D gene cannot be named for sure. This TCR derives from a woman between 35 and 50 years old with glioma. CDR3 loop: CSVEDASYGATPHGYTF. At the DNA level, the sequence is TGCAGCGTTGAAGATGCCTCCTACGGAGCTACCCCCCATGGCTACACCTTC.